Given below is one T cell receptor beta chain in context. The data were obtained in a study of blood T cell repertoires in COVID-19. The table came from immunoSEQ multiplex PCR; TCRdb's copy has only in-frame clones and leaves some out. Here the sample spans roughly 170,000 clones, around 84% being singletons. CDR1 and CDR2 (germline): SEHNR, FQNEAQ (reference sequence). The V gene end was trimmed by 4 bases and the J gene end by 2 bases; junction bases not matched to a gene: 11. The CDR3 contains 17 residues. The receptor was isolated from a woman between 50 and 59 years old with COVID-19, enrolled during active disease. Sequencing was carried out using peripheral blood. The gene calls are TRBV7-9 and TRBJ2-7; 10 nucleotides line up with TRBD2. CDR3 sequence reads: CASSSTLAGGWTYEQYF. The CDR3 coding sequence is TGTGCCAGCAGCTCTACTTTAGCGGGGGGTTGGACCTACGAGCAGTACTTC.